This T cell receptor (beta chain) is drawn from a study of CD8 T cells in ankylosing spondylitis. TCRdb independently ran MiXCR on the 5' RACE reads; one entry per CDR3 protein. The sample contains around 150,000 distinct CDR3 sequences, around a tenth of which appear only once. This clonotype was observed at least ten times. Relative to the germline gene, one junction end is altered; a read error may explain this. The CDR3 runs to 13 residues. The TCR was taken from a male donor with ankylosing spondylitis or in good health (not recorded which). Source material: blood, either unsorted or a sorted T cell fraction (not recorded which). V gene TRBV12-3 or TRBV12-4 combines with J gene TRBJ2-7; 9 bases agree with TRBD1. The CDR3 spells CASSLGQGYEQYF. The CDR3 nucleotides read TGCGCCAGCAGCTTGGGACAGGGCTACGAGCAGTACTTC.